Each of the 31 T cell receptor beta chains below was sequenced from the same sample in a study of blood T cells in healthy people across ages. Primers used in a second PCR of about 7 to 11 cycles were a sample-barcoded 5' primer and a J-beta primer mix. MiXCR was run by TCRdb on the 5' RACE reads, yielding one entry per CDR3 protein. The sample includes roughly 700,000 distinct CDR3 sequences, roughly 49% of them seen just once. The sequenced material came from blood. These receptor sequences come from a woman between 55 and 75 years old in good health.

A remark on this clonotype: At one of its ends the junction is not consistent with the germline gene, which may arise from a read error. V and J are TRBV5-5 and TRBJ1-2; D uncertain. The CDR3 totals 15 residues. Germline CDR1 SGHKS, CDR2 YYEKEE (reference sequence). This CDR3 is CASSLSSVMDYGYTF. Written as DNA, the CDR3 is TGCGCCAGCAGCTTGTCCAGCGTTATGGACTATGGCTACACCTTC.

This clonotype was observed at least ten times. This chain connects TRBV7-9 to TRBJ1-1; 7 nucleotides line up with TRBD1. Germline values: CDR1 SEHNR, CDR2 FQNEAQ (reference sequence). V trimming: 5 bases; J trimming: 0 bases; junction bases outside the gene matches: 12. The length of the CDR3 is 17 residues. CDR3 residues: CASSPRRGPQMNTEAFF. As DNA, the CDR3 is TGTGCCAGCAGCCCCCGAAGGGGGCCCCAGATGAACACTGAAGCTTTCTTT.

V is TRBV24-1 and J is TRBJ2-5, with 11 bases identical to TRBD2. The germline CDR1 and CDR2 sequences are KGHDR and SFDVKD. The CDR3 runs 18 residues. The trim removed 2 bases at V and 5 bases at J, leaving 12 bases unmatched. In DNA, the CDR3 is TGTGCCACCAGTGATTCGGCGGGACTAGCGGTTTCGTGGGAGACCCAGTACTTC. Its translation is CATSDSAGLAVSWETQYF.

This clonotype has more than one count but fewer than ten. This sequence joins TRBV2 and TRBJ2-1; 10 bases match TRBD2. CDR3 length: 15 amino acids. V shed 5 bases and J 9 bases; nucleotides not matched to a gene: 10. Germline CDR1 is SNHLY and CDR2 is FYNNEI. The CDR3 region is CASSPRLAGAGEQFF. Written as DNA, the CDR3 is TGTGCCAGCAGTCCACGCCTAGCGGGAGCCGGTGAGCAGTTCTTC.

The CDR3 coding sequence is TGTGCCAGCAGCGTAGAACCGGGAGTCGCCTACGAGCAGTACTTC. Translating gives CASSVEPGVAYEQYF. The chain links TRBV9 to TRBJ2-7, with a weak D call TRBD2 (6 bases). Germline-derived CDR1 and CDR2 are SGDLS and YYNGEE. Trimming cost V 0 bases and J 2 bases, with 12 bases left between them. The length of the CDR3 is 15 residues.

This clonotype was picked up a small number of times. V and J are TRBV20-1 and TRBJ2-3, with 9 bases identical to TRBD2. The CDR3 runs to 15 residues. The V gene's germline CDR1 is DFQATT and CDR2 SNEGSKA (reference sequence). J lost 5 bases, V lost 6 bases, and 12 bases had no gene match. The CDR3 region is CSAELAGVKRDTQYF. DNA for the CDR3: TGCAGTGCCGAATTAGCGGGAGTAAAACGAGATACGCAGTATTTT.

Concerning this clonotype itself: Germline and junction disagree at one end, which may indicate a read error. This chain connects TRBV9 to TRBJ1-4; unclear D gene. The V gene's germline CDR1 is SGDLS and CDR2 YYNGEE. The CDR3 has 15 amino acids. The CDR3 DNA is TGTGTCAGCAGCCCCTCGGGAGGGTCCAATGAAAAACTGTTTTTT. This encodes CVSSPSGGSNEKLFF.

The chain recombines TRBV6-5 with TRBJ2-4; D gene unclear. There are 12 residues in the CDR3. The germline V and J ends were trimmed by 6 bases and 13 bases, with 16 bases remaining between them. Germline CDR1 is MNHEY and CDR2 is SVGAGI. CDR3 nucleotide sequence: TGTGCCAGCAGCCCTCACATAGGTGAGCAGTACTTC. Encoded protein: CASSPHIGEQYF.

The chain carries TRBV27 and TRBJ1-4; tentatively, D is TRBD1 (6 bases). The germline CDR1 and CDR2 sequences are MNHEY and SMNVEV (reference sequence). The CDR3 covers 15 residues. Trimming cost V 2 bases and J 8 bases, with 15 bases left between them. Here the CDR3 reads CASSLALGHGEKLFF. Here the CDR3 DNA reads TGTGCCAGCAGTTTAGCCTTGGGACATGGGGAAAAACTGTTTTTT.

This clonotype has a single count. The CDR3 region is CASREGHRGEQYF. As DNA, the CDR3 is TGTGCCAGCAGGGAGGGACACCGAGGAGAGCAGTACTTC. This sequence joins TRBV25-1 and TRBJ2-7; the D call may be TRBD1 or TRBD2 (6 bases each). Germline V gene lookup returns CDR1 MGHDK and CDR2 SYGVNS. This CDR3 is built from 13 residues. V gave up 6 bases and J gave up 7 bases, with 16 bases separating them.

V gene TRBV3-1 combines with J gene TRBJ2-3, with D perhaps TRBD1 or TRBD2 (5 bases each). Germline V gives CDR1 LGHDT, CDR2 YNNKEL (reference sequence). V was shortened by 5 bases and J by 2 bases, with 17 bases between the two germline ends. The CDR3 runs 16 residues. DNA of the CDR3: TGTGCCAGCAGCGGGACGGGCACTGAACTCACAGATACGCAGTATTTT. It codes for CASSGTGTELTDTQYF.

J is TRBJ2-7 and V is TRBV3-1; 7 positions match TRBD2. In germline, CDR1 is LGHDT, CDR2 YNNKEL (reference sequence). The CDR3 is 15 amino acids. V dropped 1 base and J dropped 5; count of bases not matched to a gene: 8. The CDR3 sequence is CASSQVGSGRHEQYF. Here the CDR3 DNA reads TGTGCCAGCAGCCAAGTCGGTTCCGGGAGGCACGAGCAGTACTTC.

The J gene is TRBJ1-2, the V gene TRBV9; no definite D call. CDR3 length: 13 amino acids. The V end was cut by 3 bases, the J end by 8 bases, with 14 bases between. Germline V gene data show CDR1 as SGDLS and CDR2 as YYNGEE. The CDR3 coding sequence is TGTGCCAGCAGCGGGACGGCATTTTCCGGCTACACCTTC. This gives the protein CASSGTAFSGYTF. The full variable domain, rest sourced from reference TRBV9 and TRBJ1-2, is DSGVTQTPKHLITATGQRVTLRCSPRSGDLSVYWYQQSLDQGLQFLIQYYNGEERAKGNILERFSAQQFPDLHSELNLSSLELGDSALYFCASSGTAFSGYTFGSGTRLTVV.

As to this clonotype: A much larger clone lies a single base off, so this may be a read error. This chain links TRBV27 with TRBJ1-5, with D unclear. The CDR3 has 13 amino acids. Germline V CDR1 and CDR2: MNHEY, SMNVEV (reference sequence). The DNA of the CDR3 is TGTACCAGCAGTTTGGGGTACAATCAGCCCCAGCATTTT. It translates to CTSSLGYNQPQHF.

This clonotype occurred many times. This chain links TRBV29-1 with TRBJ1-2; 10 positions match TRBD1. Germline CDR1 and CDR2: SQVTM and ANQGSEA. V gave up 5 bases and J gave up 4 bases; unmatched junction bases: 10. This CDR3 is 15 amino acids long. The chain's CDR3 is CSVTGTGASGYGYTF. The CDR3, as DNA: TGCAGCGTTACCGGGACAGGGGCTTCTGGCTATGGCTACACCTTC.

The chain carries TRBV4-3 and TRBJ2-5; D not resolved. The end of the DNA fits TRBJ2-7 better, so the J call may be wrong. Germline CDR1 is LGHNA and CDR2 is YSLEER. CDR3 length: 15 amino acids. CDR3 coding DNA: TGCGCCAGCAGCCTCGGTAGTTCCCATTTTTACGAGCAGTACTTC. As protein: CASSLGSSHFYEQYF.

The CDR3 DNA sequence: TGTGCCACCAGCAGTTCTGGGACTAGCGGTGAGCAGTTCTTC. Its protein is CATSSSGTSGEQFF. The chain uses TRBV15 and TRBJ2-1; TRBD2 agrees at 11 bases. J was trimmed by 9 bases and V by 3 bases; bases with no gene match: 4. Germline CDR1 reads LNHNV; CDR2 reads YYDKDF (reference sequence). The CDR3 has 14 residues.

This clonotype was seen a handful of times. The chain carries TRBV7-2 and TRBJ2-7, with 14 nucleotides matching TRBD2. With the DNA end fitting TRBJ2-4 better, the J assignment may be wrong. The CDR3 totals 20 residues. The V gene's germline CDR1 is SGHTA and CDR2 FQGNSA. Here the CDR3 DNA reads TGTGCCAGCAGCTTAGCGCGACTAGCGGGAGGGCCGCGTCTATTGGACATTCAGTACTTC. It codes for CASSLARLAGGPRLLDIQYF.

The chain employs TRBV7-3 and TRBJ2-7; D is unclear. The length of the CDR3 is 13 residues. Trimming stripped 5 bases from V and 7 bases from J, with 15 bases between. The germline CDR1 and CDR2 sequences are SGHTA and FQGTGA. The DNA for the CDR3 is TGTGCCAGCAGCCCCTCGTCTTCACGAGAGCAGTACTTC. This codes for CASSPSSSREQYF.

This rearrangement joins TRBV5-6 to TRBJ2-7; the D call may be TRBD1 or TRBD2 (5 bases each). V was pared by 4 bases and J by 4 bases, with 12 bases between. Germline V gene lookup returns CDR1 SGHDT and CDR2 YYEEEE. The CDR3 runs to 13 residues. CDR3 region: CASSVYEGYEQYF. DNA for the CDR3: TGTGCCAGCAGCGTGTATGAGGGGTACGAGCAGTACTTC.

The V and J genes are TRBV6-1 and TRBJ2-7; either TRBD1 or TRBD2 may supply D (6 bases each). Judging by the DNA end, TRBJ2-5 fits better; the J call may be wrong. The CDR3 has 14 amino acids. Germline V gives CDR1 MNHNS, CDR2 SASEGT. The CDR3 region is CASSENRGPETQYF. CDR3 DNA sequence: TGTGCCAGCAGTGAAAACCGGGGGCCCGAGACCCAGTACTTC.

This clonotype was observed a few times. The chain is built from TRBV29-1 and TRBJ1-1; possibly TRBD1 for D (5 bases). CDR3 length equals 14 residues. With 7 bases removed from V and 0 bases from J, the gap between germline ends came to 15 bases. CDR1 and CDR2 from the germline V gene are SQVTM and ANQGSEA. The CDR3 loop reads CSDARGLLNTEAFF. The CDR3 region has the DNA TGCAGCGACGCACGGGGCCTCCTGAACACTGAAGCTTTCTTT.

The chain recombines TRBV3-1 with TRBJ2-7, with 7 bases that match TRBD2. Germline V CDR1 and CDR2: LGHDT, YNNKEL (reference sequence). CDR3 length equals 18 residues. The J segment lost 4 bases and the V segment lost 0 bases, leaving 15 bases of the junction unmatched. DNA of the CDR3: TGTGCCAGCAGCCAAGAAACCGGCTTGGCGGGAGCTCGGTACGAGCAGTACTTC. It translates to CASSQETGLAGARYEQYF.

The genes are TRBV6-1 and TRBJ2-1; 9 positions agree with TRBD2. Per germline, CDR1 MNHNS and CDR2 SASEGT. CDR3 length equals 15 residues. With 4 bases clipped from V and 9 bases from J, the junction kept 10 bases outside the gene matches. CDR3: CASSARREGRGEQFF. The CDR3 DNA is TGTGCCAGCAGTGCCAGGCGGGAGGGCCGAGGTGAGCAGTTCTTC.

This clonotype was picked up a small number of times. V is TRBV7-3 and J is TRBJ2-7, with unresolved D. The germline gives CDR1 SGHTA, CDR2 FQGTGA. The CDR3 spans 14 residues. Trimming pared 5 bases from V and 0 bases from J, leaving 11 bases between. The CDR3 sequence is CASSPSRSSYEQYF. CDR3 nucleotide sequence: TGTGCCAGCAGCCCAAGTCGCTCCTCCTACGAGCAGTACTTC.

The chain has TRBV7-8 and TRBJ2-7; D is possibly TRBD1 (5 bases). Germline CDR1 reads SGHVS; CDR2 reads FQNEAQ. Deletions cut 6 bases from V and 5 bases from J, with 17 bases between. The CDR3 loop spans 14 amino acids. CDR3 in DNA: TGTGCCAGCAGTAGGCGACAGACGATCAACGAGCAGTACTTC. Amino acid sequence: CASSRRQTINEQYF.

The chain links TRBV6-1 to TRBJ2-6; 9 nucleotides match TRBD2. J was trimmed by 3 bases and V by 7 bases; bases with no gene match: 4. The V gene's germline CDR1 is MNHNS and CDR2 SASEGT. The CDR3 totals 15 residues. The CDR3 sequence: CASKRGALGANVLTF. CDR3 nucleotide sequence: TGTGCCAGCAAGCGGGGGGCGCTTGGGGCCAACGTCCTGACTTTC.

The chain has TRBV5-1 and TRBJ2-2, with 8 bases fitting TRBD1. The CDR3 sequence is 17 residues long. Trimming took 0 bases from V and 4 from J; bases not matched to a gene: 8. Per germline, CDR1 SGHRS and CDR2 YFSETQ. CDR3 sequence reads: CASSLAPGGAGTGELFF. CDR3 nucleotides: TGCGCCAGCAGCTTGGCCCCAGGGGGCGCGGGCACCGGGGAGCTGTTTTTT.

The chain recombines TRBV28 with TRBJ2-5, with 7 bases matching TRBD1. Losses at the gene ends were 5 bases for V and 11 bases for J; bases not matched to a gene: 17. This CDR3 is 15 amino acids long. Germline CDR1 and CDR2: MDHEN and SYDVKM. The CDR3 DNA follows: TGTGCCAGCAGTCCGCCATCAGGGGGACCGTTAGAGCAGTACTTC. Translation: CASSPPSGGPLEQYF.

Ten or more counts support this clonotype. The CDR3 bases are TGTGCCAGCAGCTTGGACAGTTACTCCTACGAGCAGTACTTC. Its protein is CASSLDSYSYEQYF. The V call is TRBV7-9, the J call TRBJ2-7; tentatively, D is TRBD1 (6 bases). The germline V gene has CDR1 SEHNR and CDR2 FQNEAQ (reference sequence). The CDR3 totals 14 residues. V was pared by 3 bases and J by 0 bases, with 9 bases between.

Note on this clonotype: The junction departs from the called germline gene at one end, perhaps through a read error. V is TRBV6-2 or TRBV6-3 and J is TRBJ2-6; 9 bases align to TRBD1. CDR3 size: 22 residues. Germline CDR1 is MNHEY and CDR2 is SVGEGT. This CDR3 reads CASSYDPERDRAFHSGAYVLTF. For the CDR3, the DNA is TGTGCCAGCAGTTACGACCCGGAACGGGACAGGGCATTTCACTCTGGGGCCTACGTCCTGACTTTC.